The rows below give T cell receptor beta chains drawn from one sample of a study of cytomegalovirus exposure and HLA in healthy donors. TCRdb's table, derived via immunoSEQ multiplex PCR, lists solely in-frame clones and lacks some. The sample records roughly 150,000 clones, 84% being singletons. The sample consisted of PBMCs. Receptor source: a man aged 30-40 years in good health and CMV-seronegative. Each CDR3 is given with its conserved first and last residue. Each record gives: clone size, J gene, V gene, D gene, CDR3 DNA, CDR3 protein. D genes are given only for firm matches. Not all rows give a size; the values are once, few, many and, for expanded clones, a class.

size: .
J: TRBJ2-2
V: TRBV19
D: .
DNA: TGTGCCAGTCGAGCAGGACTAAACACCGGGGAGCTGTTTTTT
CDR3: CASRAGLNTGELFF

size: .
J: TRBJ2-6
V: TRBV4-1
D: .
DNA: TGCGCCAGCAGCCACCAAGGTAGGGGAAAAGGGGCCAACGTCCTGACTTTC
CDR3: CASSHQGRGKGANVLTF

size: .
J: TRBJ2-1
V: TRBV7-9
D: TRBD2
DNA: TGTGCCAGCAGCCCCCCGACAGGTGGTCATACGGGAGGGCACAATGAGCAGTTCTTC
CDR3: CASSPPTGGHTGGHNEQFF

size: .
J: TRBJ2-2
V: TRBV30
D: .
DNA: TGTGCCTGGAGTCGAGATGAATTAATCACCGGGGAGCTGTTTTTT
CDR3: CAWSRDELITGELFF

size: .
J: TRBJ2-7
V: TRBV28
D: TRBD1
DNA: TGTGCCAGCAGCCCATCATGGACAGGGGCCTACGAGCAGTACTTC
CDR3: CASSPSWTGAYEQYF

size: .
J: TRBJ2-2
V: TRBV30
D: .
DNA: TGTGCCTGGAGTGTAATTGGGACTCACACCGGGGAGCTGTTTTTT
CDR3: CAWSVIGTHTGELFF

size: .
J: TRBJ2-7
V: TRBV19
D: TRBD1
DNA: TGTGCCAGTAGTAAACAGGGGGTGATGTACGAGCAGTACTTC
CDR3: CASSKQGVMYEQYF

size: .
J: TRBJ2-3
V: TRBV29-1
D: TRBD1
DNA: TGCAGCGTTGAAAGGACAGGGCCCCCCACAGATACGCAGTATTTT
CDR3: CSVERTGPPTDTQYF

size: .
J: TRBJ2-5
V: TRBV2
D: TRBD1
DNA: TGTGCCAGCAGTACTTACCGGGACAGGGACCAAGAGACCCAGTACTTC
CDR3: CASSTYRDRDQETQYF

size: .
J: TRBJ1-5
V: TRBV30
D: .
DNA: TGTGCCTGGAGTACCAGGGATAATCAGCCCCAGCATTTT
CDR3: CAWSTRDNQPQHF

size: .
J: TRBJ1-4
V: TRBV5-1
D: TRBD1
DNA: TGCGCCAGCAGCTTGGTAGGGACAGGGGTGAATGAAAAACTGTTTTTT
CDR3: CASSLVGTGVNEKLFF

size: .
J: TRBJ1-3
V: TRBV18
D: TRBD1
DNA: TGTGCCAGCTCCCCGACAGGGAACGGAAACACCATATATTTT
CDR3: CASSPTGNGNTIYF

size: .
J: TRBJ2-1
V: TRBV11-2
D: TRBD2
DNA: TGTGCCAGCAGCCACCCACTAGCGGGAGGATTAAATGAGCAGTTCTTC
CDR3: CASSHPLAGGLNEQFF

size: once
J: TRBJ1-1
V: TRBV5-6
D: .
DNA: TGTGCCAGCAGCCTACGACAGTTATGGGCTTTCTTT
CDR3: CASSLRQLWAFF

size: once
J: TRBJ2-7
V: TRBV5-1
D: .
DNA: TGCGCCAGCAGCTTGTGGGCCCCGGACGGGAGAAACGAGCAGTACTTC
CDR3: CASSLWAPDGRNEQYF

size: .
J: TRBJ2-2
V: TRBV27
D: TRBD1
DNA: TGTGCCAGCAGCGGACAGGCGATCACCGGGGAGCTGTTTTTT
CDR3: CASSGQAITGELFF

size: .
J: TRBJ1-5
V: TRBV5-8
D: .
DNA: TGTGCCAGCAGCTTGGACAGGGTGACCCCCCATCAGCCCCAGCATTTT
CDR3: CASSLDRVTPHQPQHF

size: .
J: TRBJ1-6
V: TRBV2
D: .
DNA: TGTGCCAGCAGTGAAACGCGGACTGAGCGGCGGGCACCCCTCCACTTT
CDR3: CASSETRTERRAPLHF

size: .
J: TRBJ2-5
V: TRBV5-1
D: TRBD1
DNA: TGCGCCAGCAGCTTACCGGGACAGCAAGAGGCCCAGTACTTC
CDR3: CASSLPGQQEAQYF

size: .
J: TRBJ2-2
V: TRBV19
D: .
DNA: TGTGCCAGTAGTATTGTGGCTAGCCCGAACACCGGGGAGCTGTTTTTT
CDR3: CASSIVASPNTGELFF

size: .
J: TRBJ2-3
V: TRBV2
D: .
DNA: TGTGCCAGCAGTGAACTAGCTCTTCATACGCAGTATTTT
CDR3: CASSELALHTQYF

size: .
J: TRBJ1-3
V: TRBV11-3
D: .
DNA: TGTGCCAGCAGCTCCCCGAGGGATGGAAACACCATATATTTT
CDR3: CASSSPRDGNTIYF

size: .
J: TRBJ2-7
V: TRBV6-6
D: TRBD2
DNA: TGTGCCAGCAGTTACGGCGGGAGCGGGTACGAGCAGTACTTC
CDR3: CASSYGGSGYEQYF

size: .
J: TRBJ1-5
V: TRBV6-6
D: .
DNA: TGTGCCAGCAGATTCACAGAGAAGGGCAATCAGCCCCAGCATTTT
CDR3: CASRFTEKGNQPQHF

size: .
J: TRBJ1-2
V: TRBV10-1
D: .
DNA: TGCGCCAGCAGTGATACCGACACAGGGACCTATGGCTACACCTTC
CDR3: CASSDTDTGTYGYTF

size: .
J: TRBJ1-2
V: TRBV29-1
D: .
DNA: TGCAGCGTTGTAGAGACAGGCCCTCATGGCTACACCTTC
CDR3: CSVVETGPHGYTF

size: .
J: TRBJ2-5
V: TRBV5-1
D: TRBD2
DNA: TGCGCCAGCAGCTTTTCTCCTAGCGGGCAAGAGACCCAGTACTTC
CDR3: CASSFSPSGQETQYF

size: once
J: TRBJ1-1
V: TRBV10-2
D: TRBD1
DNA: TGCGCCAGCAGGCCTGAGGACAGGGGAAAGAACACTGAAGCTTTCTTT
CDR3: CASRPEDRGKNTEAFF

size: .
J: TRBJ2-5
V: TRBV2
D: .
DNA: TGTGCCAGCAGTGCGGGTAGGCAAGAGACCCAGTACTTC
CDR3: CASSAGRQETQYF

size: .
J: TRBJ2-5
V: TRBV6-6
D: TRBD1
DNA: TGTGCCAGCAGACGACAGGGGGCGGTAGAGACCCAGTACTTC
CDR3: CASRRQGAVETQYF

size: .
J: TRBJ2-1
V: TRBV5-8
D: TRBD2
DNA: TGTGCCAGCAGATCGGGACTAGCGGGTTACAATGAGCAGTTCTTC
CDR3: CASRSGLAGYNEQFF

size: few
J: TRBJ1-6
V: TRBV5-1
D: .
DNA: TGCGCCAGCAGCCCGGGACTGACAAATTCACCCCTCCACTTT
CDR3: CASSPGLTNSPLHF

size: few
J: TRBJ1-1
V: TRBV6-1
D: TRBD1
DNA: TGTGCCAGCACCCCCCTGACAGGGCAAGCTGAAGCTTTCTTT
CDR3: CASTPLTGQAEAFF

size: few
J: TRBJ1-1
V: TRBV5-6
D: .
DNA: TGTGCCAGCACCTACGCTGACACTGAAGCTTTCTTT
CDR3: CASTYADTEAFF

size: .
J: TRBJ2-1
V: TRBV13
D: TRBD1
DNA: TGTGCCAGCAGCCCCAACGGACAGGCCTCCTACAATGAGCAGTTCTTC
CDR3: CASSPNGQASYNEQFF

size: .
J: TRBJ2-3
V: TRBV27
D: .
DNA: TGTGCCAGTGGGGGGGGCCATGTTCATACGCAGTATTTT
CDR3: CASGGGHVHTQYF

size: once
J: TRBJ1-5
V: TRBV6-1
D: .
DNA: TGTGCCAGCAGTGGAGACAGAAATCAGCCCCAGCATTTT
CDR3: CASSGDRNQPQHF

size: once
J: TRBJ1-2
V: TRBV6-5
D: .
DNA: TGTGCCAGCAGTGAAGCCCTTGACTATGGCTACACCTTC
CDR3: CASSEALDYGYTF

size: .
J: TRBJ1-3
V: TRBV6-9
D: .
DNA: TGTGCCAGCCCCGGGACTTCGAGCTCTGGAAACACCATATATTTT
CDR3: CASPGTSSSGNTIYF

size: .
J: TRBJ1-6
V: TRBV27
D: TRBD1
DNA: TGTGCCAGCAGTAGAGACAGGGGATATAATTCACCCCTCCACTTT
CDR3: CASSRDRGYNSPLHF

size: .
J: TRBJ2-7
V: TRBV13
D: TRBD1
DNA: TGTGCCAGCAGCACCGGGACAGGGTCCTACGAGCAGTACTTC
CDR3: CASSTGTGSYEQYF

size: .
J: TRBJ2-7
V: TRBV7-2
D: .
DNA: TGTGCCAGCAGCTTTGTCCCGAGCTCCTACGAGCAGTACTTC
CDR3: CASSFVPSSYEQYF

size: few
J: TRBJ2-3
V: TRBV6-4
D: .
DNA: TGTGCCAGCAGTGACAGGGAGATGGCAGATACGCAGTATTTT
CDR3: CASSDREMADTQYF

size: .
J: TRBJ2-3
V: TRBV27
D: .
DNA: TGTGCCAGCAGTTTTTCAGGGCTCAGCACAGATACGCAGTATTTT
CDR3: CASSFSGLSTDTQYF

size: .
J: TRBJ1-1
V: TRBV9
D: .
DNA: TGTGCCAGCAGCGTAGGGGAGGGGTGGACTGAAGCTTTCTTT
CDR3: CASSVGEGWTEAFF

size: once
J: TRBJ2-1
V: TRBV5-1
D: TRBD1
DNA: TGCGCCAGCAGCTGGGACAGCAACAATGAGCAGTTCTTC
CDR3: CASSWDSNNEQFF

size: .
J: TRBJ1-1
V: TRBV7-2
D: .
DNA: TGTGCCAGCAGCTTACGTGGGGCCGGTGGCGGGGGTGAAGCTTTCTTT
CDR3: CASSLRGAGGGGEAFF

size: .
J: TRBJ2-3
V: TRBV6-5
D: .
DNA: TGTGCCAACAGTTACTCCTTGACAGAGCAGTATTTT
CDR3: CANSYSLTEQYF

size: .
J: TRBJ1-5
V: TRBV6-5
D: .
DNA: TGTGCCAGCAGCCCGTCTTTTGGCAATCAGCCCCAGCATTTT
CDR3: CASSPSFGNQPQHF

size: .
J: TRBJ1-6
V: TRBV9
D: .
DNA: TGTGCCAGCAGCGGGGGGGTGCCCAGTTATAATTCACCCCTCCACTTT
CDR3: CASSGGVPSYNSPLHF